A selection of T cell receptor beta chains follows, all from one sample in a study of Graves' ophthalmopathy and Graves' hyperthyroidism. TCRdb ran MiXCR on the multiplex PCR reads and lists one entry per CDR3 protein. There are about 220,000 distinct CDR3 sequences in the sample; 20% to 25% occur only once, and about 40% lies in the top ten. The source material was peripheral blood. Receptors originate from a woman between 45 and 60 years old with Graves' ophthalmopathy. Both conserved end residues are trimmed from each CDR3. Fields, in order: J gene, V gene, clone size, CDR3 protein. The size field is filled for only some rows; it gives once, few, many or a size class.

TRBJ2-5,TRBV11-2,NA,ASSFSWGETQY
TRBJ2-5,TRBV20-1,many,SATTGGGETQY
TRBJ1-5,TRBV6-1,many,ASRDTSNQPQH
TRBJ2-4,TRBV7-8,many,ASSSIIAGKNIQY
TRBJ2-2,TRBV29-1,many,SVEVHRGGTGELF
TRBJ1-2,TRBV30,many,AWSPNDNYGYT
TRBJ2-7,TRBV12-3/TRBV12-4,many,ASSPDRGYEQY
TRBJ2-7,TRBV20-1,many,SARDGLAYEQY
TRBJ2-3,TRBV6-4,many,ASSPTSGSTDTQY
TRBJ2-5,TRBV29-1,NA,SVYTSGRVETQY
TRBJ1-6,TRBV15,many,ATSTGYNSPLH
TRBJ2-2,TRBV29-1,NA,SVDSFTGELF
TRBJ2-1,TRBV19,NA,ASSMWPGQTYNEQF
TRBJ1-2,TRBV6-2/TRBV6-3,NA,ASTRRGGADGYT
TRBJ1-6,TRBV20-1,many,SASGVSGSPLH
TRBJ2-4,TRBV12-3/TRBV12-4,many,ASSSPGQRQMIQY
TRBJ1-2,TRBV20-1,many,SASIMGPGSGYT
TRBJ2-5,TRBV29-1,many,SVGTGYETQY
TRBJ2-7,TRBV30,many,ACGRSPYEQY
TRBJ1-6,TRBV6-1,many,ASSQQSSYNSPLH
TRBJ1-1,TRBV28,many,ASRGTGGVYTEAF
TRBJ1-1,TRBV7-2,NA,ASSLGSYTEAF